The 16 T cell receptor beta chains below were found in one sample sequenced in a study of shared clonotypes between healthy human individuals. Assay: immunoSEQ multiplex PCR; the TCRdb copy retains only in-frame clones and omits some. The sample comprises 2 million to 2.5 million clones, approximately 94% of which are singletons, and about 1.1% rests with the top ten. Naive CD8 cells lacked CD45RO and underwent positive selection for CCR7, leaving out terminally differentiated effector memory CD45RA+ cells. Sequencing was done on a sample of naive CD8+ T cells sorted from blood. The receptors derive from a young man in good health.

A note on this clone: Within the sample, other DNA sequences also encode this same CDR3. The rearrangement joins TRBV28 to TRBJ2-1, with a tentative D call TRBD2 (5 bases). CDR3 length equals 14 residues. The ends were cut back, 2 bases at V and 4 bases at J, with 9 bases in the middle. Germline CDR1 and CDR2: MDHEN and SYDVKM. The CDR3 loop reads CASSLAGGYNEQFF. The CDR3 DNA reads as TGTGCCAGCAGTTTAGCGGGCGGGTACAATGAGCAGTTCTTC.

The table lists this clone with a count of one. The gene calls are TRBV19 and TRBJ2-1, with D perhaps being TRBD1 or TRBD2 (6 bases each). The CDR3 has 13 amino acids. The V gene's germline CDR1 is LNHDA and CDR2 SQIVND (reference sequence). Between the trimmed V and J ends, which lost 4 bases and 4 bases, there was a span of 8 bases. The CDR3 region is CASSSGTYNEQFF. The CDR3 DNA reads TGTGCCAGTAGTAGCGGGACATACAATGAGCAGTTCTTC.

This sequence joins TRBV2 and TRBJ2-7; the D call may be TRBD1 or TRBD2 (5 bases each). Trimming left V 8 bases short and J 2 bases short, with 10 bases between. CDR3 length: 12 residues. The germline CDR1 and CDR2 sequences are SNHLY and FYNNEI. For the CDR3, the DNA is TGTGCCAGCGGGTTGGGGGCCTACGAGCAGTACTTC. It encodes CASGLGAYEQYF.

Turning to this clone: This sample also contains other DNA sequences that code for the same CDR3. The J gene is TRBJ2-1, the V gene TRBV2; D possibly matches TRBD1 or TRBD2 (5 bases each). This CDR3 region has 11 residues. Between the trimmed V and J ends, which lost 1 base and 10 bases, there was a span of 5 bases. The germline gives CDR1 SNHLY, CDR2 FYNNEI. This chain's CDR3 is CASSEGGEQFF. The CDR3 DNA reads as TGTGCCAGCAGTGAAGGGGGGGAGCAGTTCTTC.

As concerns this clone: Other nucleotide sequences in the sample specify the same CDR3. The chain joins TRBV30 to TRBJ2-1; the D is unclear. Germline CDR1 is GTSNPN and CDR2 is SVGIG (reference sequence). V lost 3 bases and J lost 0, with 9 bases in between. The CDR3 is made up of 14 amino acids. This CDR3 reads CAWSGLSSYNEQFF. CDR3 bases: TGTGCCTGGAGCGGTCTGAGCTCCTACAATGAGCAGTTCTTC. The full variable domain, in which reference TRBV30 and TRBJ2-1 provide the parts outside the CDR3, is SQTIHQWPATLVQPVGSPLSLECTVEGTSNPNLYWYRQAAGRGLQLLFYSVGIGQISSEVPQNLSASRPQDRQFILSSKKLLLSDSGFYLCAWSGLSSYNEQFFGPGTRLTVL.

This chain joins TRBV13 and TRBJ2-1; D is tentatively TRBD1 or TRBD2 (5 bases each). Germline loops: CDR1 PRHDT, CDR2 FYEKMQ (reference sequence). V was shortened by 2 bases and J by 0 bases, with 11 bases between the two germline ends. This CDR3 region has 16 residues. CDR3 in amino acids: CASSLRWGSSYNEQFF. CDR3 DNA sequence: TGTGCCAGCAGCTTACGGTGGGGGAGCTCCTACAATGAGCAGTTCTTC. The whole variable domain, remainder taken from reference TRBV13 and TRBJ2-1, is AAGVIQSPRHLIKEKRETATLKCYPIPRHDTVYWYQQGPGQDPQFLISFYEKMQSDKGSIPDRFSAQQFSDYHSELNMSSLELGDSALYFCASSLRWGSSYNEQFFGPGTRLTVL.

The chain carries TRBV28 and TRBJ1-4, with D uncertain. V was trimmed by 7 bases and J by 0 bases, leaving 9 bases between them. This CDR3 has 14 amino acids. The germline gives CDR1 MDHEN, CDR2 SYDVKM. CDR3 sequence (DNA): TGTGCCAGCAAAACAGATTCAACTAATGAAAAACTGTTTTTT. This translates into CASKTDSTNEKLFF.

The chain uses TRBV27 and TRBJ2-1; 7 nucleotides agree with TRBD2. The length of the CDR3 is 11 residues. V dropped 8 bases and J dropped 14; count of bases not matched to a gene: 9. Germline V gene sequence: CDR1 MNHEY, CDR2 SMNVEV (reference sequence). The CDR3: CASGPWGGKFF. CDR3 bases: TGTGCCAGCGGTCCTTGGGGGGGAAAGTTCTTC.

The chain is built from TRBV7-3 and TRBJ1-1; D possibly corresponds to TRBD1 (6 bases). The CDR3 length is 14 residues. Germline loops: CDR1 SGHTA, CDR2 FQGTGA. V lost 6 bases and J lost 3, with 14 bases in between. The CDR3 is CASSFTEGDTEAFF. The CDR3 DNA reads as TGTGCCAGCAGTTTCACGGAGGGGGACACTGAAGCTTTCTTT.

With regard to this clone: Other DNA sequences in the same sample also yield this CDR3. The chain is built from TRBV4-1 and TRBJ2-1; D tentatively reads TRBD1 or TRBD2 (5 bases each). The CDR3 sequence is 16 residues long. Per the germline V gene, CDR1 is MGHRA and CDR2 is YSYEKL. V lost 0 bases and J lost 0, with 9 bases in between. The CDR3 loop is CASSQDGGSSYNEQFF. CDR3 DNA: TGCGCCAGCAGCCAAGATGGGGGAAGCTCCTACAATGAGCAGTTCTTC.

The rearrangement joins TRBV5-6 to TRBJ2-3; TRBD2 might be the D (6 bases). V was clipped by 6 bases and J by 3 bases, with 17 bases between them. This CDR3 has 15 amino acids. Per germline, CDR1 SGHDT and CDR2 YYEEEE. The CDR3 DNA is TGTGCCAGCACCACCTGGGGTAGCGGAACAGATACGCAGTATTTT. Its translation is CASTTWGSGTDTQYF. Full variable domain (remainder filled in from reference TRBV5-6 and TRBJ2-3): DAGVTQSPTHLIKTRGQQVTLRCSPKSGHDTVSWYQQALGQGPQFIFQYYEEEERQRGNFPDRFSGHQFPNYSSELNVNALLLGDSALYLCASTTWGSGTDTQYFGPGTRLTVL.

This chain connects TRBV29-1 to TRBJ2-2; D is ambiguous. CDR1 and CDR2 from the germline V gene are SQVTM and ANQGSEA. The CDR3 runs 11 residues. Trimming shortened V by 0 bases and J by 5 bases, and 1 base separated the two germline ends. CDR3 loop: CSVEETGELFF. CDR3 nucleotides: TGCAGCGTTGAAGAGACCGGGGAGCTGTTTTTT.

This chain links TRBV9 with TRBJ2-1, with TRBD1 matching 10 bases. The junction had 4 bases not matched to a gene; V was cut back by 7 bases and J by 3 bases. From germline, CDR1 is SGDLS and CDR2 YYNGEE. CDR3 size: 14 residues. The CDR3 DNA is TGTGCCAGCTCCGGACAGGGGGTCTACAATGAGCAGTTCTTC. This codes for CASSGQGVYNEQFF. Full variable domain (missing parts from reference TRBV9 and TRBJ2-1): DSGVTQTPKHLITATGQRVTLRCSPRSGDLSVYWYQQSLDQGLQFLIQYYNGEERAKGNILERFSAQQFPDLHSELNLSSLELGDSALYFCASSGQGVYNEQFFGPGTRLTVL.

This sequence joins TRBV13 and TRBJ1-2; D perhaps matches TRBD1 (5 bases). V dropped 0 bases and J dropped 8 bases, with 10 bases sitting between them. This CDR3 is 13 amino acids long. Germline lookup yields CDR1 PRHDT and CDR2 FYEKMQ (reference sequence). In DNA, the CDR3 is TGTGCCAGCAGCTTAGGGGGGACGCAGGGCTACACCTTC. It translates to CASSLGGTQGYTF. The whole variable domain, filled in from reference TRBV13 and TRBJ1-2, reads AAGVIQSPRHLIKEKRETATLKCYPIPRHDTVYWYQQGPGQDPQFLISFYEKMQSDKGSIPDRFSAQQFSDYHSELNMSSLELGDSALYFCASSLGGTQGYTFGSGTRLTVV.

V and J are TRBV6-5 and TRBJ2-1, with D possibly TRBD2 on 7 matching bases. CDR3 size: 16 residues. The V gene's germline CDR1 is MNHEY and CDR2 SVGAGI. Trimming took 4 bases from V and 8 from J, leaving 21 bases between them. This CDR3 reads CASSSIRGAGPDEQFF. CDR3 bases: TGTGCCAGCAGTTCAATTCGGGGGGCCGGGCCTGATGAGCAGTTCTTC.

This clone appeared once. V is TRBV19 and J is TRBJ1-1; 10 bases are a match to TRBD1. This CDR3 has 15 residues. Germline loops: CDR1 LNHDA, CDR2 SQIVND (reference sequence). J was trimmed by 3 bases and V by 5 bases; bases with no gene match: 6. DNA for the CDR3: TGTGCCAGTAGTGCCGGGACAGGGGCCCACACTGAAGCTTTCTTT. Its protein is CASSAGTGAHTEAFF.